A selection of T cell receptor beta chains follows, all from one sample in a study of cytomegalovirus exposure and HLA in healthy donors. Using immunoSEQ multiplex PCR, the repertoire was profiled, and TCRdb retains in-frame clones only, with some absent. This table holds about 160,000 clones, 70% to 90% found once. Sequencing was done on a sample of PBMCs. Receptors were obtained from a woman under 30 in good health and CMV-seronegative. Each CDR3 is given with its conserved first and last residue. A D gene is named only where the DNA matches it firmly. Rows give clone size only sometimes, using once, few, many, or a class for an expanded clone.

>NA|TRBJ2-7|TRBV7-2|NA|15
CASSLVVGGAYEQYF
TGTGCCAGCAGCTTAGTAGTGGGGGGAGCCTACGAGCAGTACTTC
>few|TRBJ1-6|TRBV2|NA|11
CATTQGSPLHF
TGTGCCACCACGCAGGGGTCACCCCTCCACTTT
>NA|TRBJ2-5|TRBV7-6|TRBD2|16
CASSQGPSGGKETQYF
TGTGCCAGCAGCCAGGGGCCTAGCGGGGGAAAAGAGACCCAGTACTTC
>NA|TRBJ2-5|TRBV4-1|NA|16
CASSQDWAGRPETQYF
TGCGCCAGCAGCCAAGATTGGGCAGGGCGGCCAGAGACCCAGTACTTC
>NA|TRBJ1-2|TRBV6-5|TRBD1|15
CASSYSGTGGDGYTF
TGTGCCAGCAGTTACTCCGGGACAGGGGGCGATGGCTACACCTTC
>NA|TRBJ1-2|TRBV5-1|NA|16
CASSLYSNSGNYGYTF
TGCGCCAGCAGCTTGTATTCTAACTCGGGGAACTATGGCTACACCTTC
>NA|TRBJ1-5|TRBV4-1|NA|15
CASSQDPRGGQPQHF
TGCGCCAGCAGCCAAGATCCCAGGGGTGGTCAGCCCCAGCATTTT
>NA|TRBJ2-2|TRBV18|NA|12
CASDQVPGELFF
TGTGCCAGCGACCAGGTTCCCGGGGAGCTGTTTTTT
>NA|TRBJ1-1|TRBV9|NA|13
CASSVVGETEAFF
TGTGCCAGCAGCGTAGTCGGAGAGACTGAAGCTTTCTTT
>NA|TRBJ2-3|TRBV7-2|TRBD1|14
CASSLTPAGGIGNF
TGTGCCAGCAGCTTAACGCCAGCAGGGGGTATAGGCAATTTT
>NA|TRBJ1-1|TRBV7-9|NA|12
CASSLGATEAFF
TGTGCCAGCAGCTTAGGAGCAACTGAAGCTTTCTTT
>NA|TRBJ2-1|TRBV6-5|NA|14
CASSYGPVETEQFF
TGTGCCAGCAGTTACGGGCCAGTAGAGACTGAGCAGTTCTTC
>NA|TRBJ2-3|TRBV12-5|TRBD2|16
CASGLSRLAGTDTQYF
TGTGCTAGTGGTTTATCTAGACTAGCGGGGACAGATACGCAGTATTTT
>NA|TRBJ1-3|TRBV27|NA|13
CASSLRGGNTIYF
TGTGCCAGCAGTTTGCGGGGCGGAAACACCATATATTTT
>NA|TRBJ2-7|TRBV21-1|NA|15
CASSKWPGLEGEQYF
TGTGCCAGCAGCAAATGGCCGGGTTTAGAAGGCGAGCAGTACTTC
>NA|TRBJ1-5|TRBV6-1|TRBD1|17
CASSQAAGTVSNQPQHF
TGTGCCAGCAGTCAAGCCGCCGGGACAGTTAGCAATCAGCCCCAGCATTTT
>NA|TRBJ1-6|TRBV2|NA|13
CASLLGTFSPLHF
TGTGCCAGCTTATTGGGGACATTTTCACCCCTCCACTTT
>NA|TRBJ1-2|TRBV30|TRBD1|13
CAWILPQGAGYTF
TGTGCCTGGATTTTACCGCAGGGGGCTGGCTACACCTTC
>few|TRBJ1-5|TRBV6-1|NA|13
CASKTGDNQPQHF
TGTGCCAGCAAGACAGGTGACAATCAGCCCCAGCATTTT
>NA|TRBJ1-6|TRBV6-6|TRBD1|15
CASSPPDRHNSPLHF
TGTGCCAGCAGCCCCCCGGACAGGCATAATTCACCCCTCCACTTT
>once|TRBJ1-1|TRBV9|TRBD1|15
CASSVDGTGNTEAFF
TGTGCCAGCAGCGTTGACGGGACAGGGAACACTGAAGCTTTCTTT
>NA|TRBJ2-6|TRBV19|NA|16
CASSKAREPGANVLTF
TGTGCCAGTAGTAAGGCCCGGGAGCCTGGGGCCAACGTCCTGACTTTC
>NA|TRBJ2-2|TRBV15|TRBD1|15
CATSRGTGNTGELFF
TGTGCCACCAGCAGAGGGACAGGGAACACCGGGGAGCTGTTTTTT
>NA|TRBJ1-3|TRBV7-2|NA|15
CASSLRTDLSNTIYF
TGTGCCAGCAGCTTAAGGACAGATCTAAGTAACACCATATATTTT
>NA|TRBJ2-7|TRBV27|TRBD2|14
CASSWGAGGYEQYF
TGTGCCAGCAGTTGGGGCGCCGGGGGGTACGAGCAGTACTTC
>NA|TRBJ1-2|TRBV7-9|NA|15
CASSCPRYPNYGYTF
TGTGCCAGCAGCTGCCCGAGATACCCTAACTATGGCTACACCTTC
>NA|TRBJ1-2|TRBV7-8|TRBD1|13
CASSSPNRGGYTF
TGTGCCAGCAGCTCTCCTAACAGGGGCGGCTACACCTTC
>NA|TRBJ1-1|TRBV9|NA|14
CASSARVMGTEAFF
TGTGCCAGCAGCGCCAGGGTCATGGGGACTGAAGCTTTCTTT
>few|TRBJ2-7|TRBV2|TRBD1|11
CACHRQGTQYF
TGTGCCTGCCATCGACAGGGAACGCAGTACTTC
>NA|TRBJ1-2|TRBV6-4|NA|14
CASSPEGEFYGYTF
TGTGCCAGCAGCCCCGAGGGAGAGTTCTATGGCTACACCTTC
>NA|TRBJ1-1|TRBV4-1|NA|17
CASSPTGMGTMNTEAFF
TGCGCCAGCAGCCCGACAGGTATGGGGACTATGAACACTGAAGCTTTCTTT
>few|TRBJ2-1|TRBV19|TRBD1|14
CASSHLLLDREQFF
TGTGCCAGTAGTCATCTCCTCCTGGACAGGGAGCAGTTCTTC
>NA|TRBJ1-5|TRBV5-6|NA|16
CASSLSVRGSNQPQHF
TGTGCCAGCAGCTTGTCCGTTAGGGGTAGCAATCAGCCCCAGCATTTT
>NA|TRBJ2-5|TRBV9|TRBD2|14
CASSTGGRRETQYF
TGTGCCAGCAGCACGGGCGGGAGGCGAGAGACCCAGTACTTC
>few|TRBJ1-2|TRBV29-1|NA|12
CSVAGVSYGYTF
TGCAGCGTCGCCGGGGTCTCCTATGGCTACACCTTC
>NA|TRBJ2-7|TRBV4-2|TRBD1|16
CASSRLSGTGSDEQYF
TGTGCCAGCAGCCGCCTCTCCGGGACAGGGAGCGACGAGCAGTACTTC
>NA|TRBJ2-1|TRBV2|TRBD1|15
CASRPTGVFYNEQFF
TGTGCCAGCAGGCCGACAGGGGTGTTCTACAATGAGCAGTTCTTC
>NA|TRBJ1-1|TRBV7-8|NA|16
CASSLDYDAQNTEAFF
TGTGCCAGCAGCTTAGACTACGACGCCCAGAACACTGAAGCTTTCTTT
>NA|TRBJ1-3|TRBV19|NA|14
CASKASDKENTIYF
TGTGCCAGTAAAGCGTCGGACAAAGAAAACACCATATATTTT
>NA|TRBJ2-2|TRBV5-1|TRBD1|14
CASSSTGVAGELFF
TGCGCCAGCAGCTCCACAGGGGTGGCCGGGGAGCTGTTTTTT
>NA|TRBJ2-7|TRBV13|NA|13
CASSTAQGYEQYF
TGTGCCAGCAGCACGGCCCAGGGATACGAGCAGTACTTC
>NA|TRBJ1-2|TRBV28|TRBD1|14
CASSSLYRGGGYTF
TGTGCCAGCAGTTCCCTCTACAGGGGTGGTGGCTACACCTTC
>NA|TRBJ1-2|TRBV7-8|TRBD1|15
CASSLAGQGRKGYTF
TGTGCCAGCAGCTTAGCGGGACAGGGGAGGAAAGGCTACACCTTC
>NA|TRBJ2-5|TRBV5-1|TRBD2|15
CASSSLGAGEETQYF
TGCGCCAGCAGCTCCCTCGGGGCGGGGGAAGAGACCCAGTACTTC
>NA|TRBJ1-6|TRBV12-5|NA|16
CASGLRVSSYNSPLHF
TGTGCTAGTGGTTTACGGGTTAGCTCCTATAATTCACCCCTCCACTTT